Each of the 15 T cell receptor beta chains below was sequenced from the same sample in a study of T cells in women clearing cervical HPV infection. Profiling relied on immunoSEQ multiplex PCR, and the TCRdb table lists in-frame clones only, not all of them. The sample table sets out fewer than 25,000 clones. The sequenced material came from blood buffy coat. Receptor source: a woman between 18 and 69 years old with a cervical HPV16 infection that either progressed to CIN3+ or cleared (not recorded which).

A note on this clone: The missing CDR3 end, 3 residues past where the read stops, is filled in from the germline J gene. This chain links TRBV5-1 with TRBJ1-4; D might be TRBD1 (6 bases). CDR3 size: 14 residues. Trimming removed 4 bases at V and 5 bases at J, with 12 bases between. The germline CDR1 and CDR2 sequences are SGHRS and YFSETQ. CDR3 amino acids: CASSDRTANEKLFF. The CDR3 bases that were read are TGCGCCAGCAGCGACAGGACAGCGAATGAAAAA. Full variable domain (remainder filled in from reference TRBV5-1 and TRBJ1-4): KAGVTQTPRYLIKTRGQQVTLSCSPISGHRSVSWYQQTPGQGLQFLFEYFSETQRNKGNFPGRFSGRQFSNSRSEMNVSTLELGDSALYLCASSDRTANEKLFFGSGTQLSVL.

About this clone: The read gets to within 3 residues of the CDR3 end, and the germline J gene fills in the rest. The genes are TRBV10-2 and TRBJ2-7; TRBD1 matches 9 bases. Germline V gene data show CDR1 as WSHSY and CDR2 as SAAADI. Losses at the gene ends were 1 base for V and 4 bases for J; bases not matched to a gene: 8. CDR3 length: 16 amino acids. The CDR3 bases that were read are TGCGCCAGCAGTGAGTGGGGGACAGGGAAAGGGTACGAG. Its protein product is CASSEWGTGKGYE. The CDR3 reads in full as CASSEWGTGKGYEQYF.

Turning to this clone: The observed sequence ends 3 residues before the CDR3 terminus, with the missing tail filled in from the germline J gene. Additional DNA sequences in this sample encode the identical CDR3. The chain uses TRBV29-1 and TRBJ2-7; 8 bases match TRBD1. This CDR3 contains 14 residues. With V trimmed by 0 bases and J by 5 bases, 6 bases remained unmatched. CDR1 is SQVTM, CDR2 ANQGSEA, per germline. The CDR3 bases that were read are TGCAGCGTTGAAGAAGGGACAGGTTGGGACGAG. As protein: CSVEEGTGWDE. The whole CDR3 reads CSVEEGTGWDEQYF.

For this clone: The read terminates 3 residues before the CDR3 end, so the remaining end is supplied by the germline J gene. The V call is TRBV20-1, the J call TRBJ1-3; no reliable D call. Trimming cost V 1 base and J 0 bases, with 13 bases left between them. This CDR3 contains 16 residues. Germline V gene sequence: CDR1 DFQATT, CDR2 SNEGSKA (reference sequence). The CDR3 region is CSARVPEARSGNTIYF. CDR3 DNA (partial): TGCAGTGCTAGAGTTCCCGAGGCCCGCTCTGGAAACACC.

A word on this clone: The CDR3 extends 3 residues past the end of the read, so its final part is completed from the germline J gene. The rearrangement links TRBV7-9 to TRBJ1-6, with D hard to call. The germline CDR1 and CDR2 sequences are SEHNR and FQNEAQ (reference sequence). V was clipped by 1 base and J by 7 bases, with 11 bases between them. The CDR3 totals 15 residues. This CDR3 is CASSLGGFTNSPLHF. The DNA read from the CDR3 is TGTGCCAGCAGCTTAGGAGGCTTCACGAATTCACCC.

Notes on this clone: The CDR3 end falls 3 residues outside the read, so it is completed with the germline J gene. Other DNA sequences in the same sample also yield this CDR3. V usage is TRBV2 and J usage is TRBJ1-2; D call uncertain. Trimming shortened V by 8 bases and J by 4 bases, and 14 bases separated the two germline ends. Germline V lookup: CDR1 SNHLY, CDR2 FYNNEI. The CDR3 is 13 residues long. Incomplete CDR3 DNA: TGTGCCAGCTCCGTGAGGGCGCTCTATGGC. Its protein product is CASSVRALYG. The whole CDR3 region reads CASSVRALYGYTF. Full variable domain (missing parts from reference TRBV2 and TRBJ1-2): EPEVTQTPSHQVTQMGQEVILRCVPISNHLYFYWYRQILGQKVEFLVSFYNNEISEKSEIFDDQFSVERPDGSNFTLKIRSTKLEDSAMYFCASSVRALYGYTFGSGTRLTVV.

With respect to this clone: The read falls 3 residues short of the CDR3 end, and the missing part is taken from the germline J gene. This chain joins TRBV7-7 and TRBJ1-2, with D possibly being TRBD1 (5 bases). CDR1 and CDR2 from the germline V gene are SSHAT and FNYEAQ (reference sequence). This CDR3 is 14 amino acids long. The CDR3 sequence is CASSLEGLAADYTF. The sequenced part of the CDR3 DNA is TGTGCCAGCAGCTTAGAGGGACTAGCGGCCGAC.

About this clone: The sequenced fragment ends 3 residues before the CDR3 boundary, so the rest is inferred from the germline J gene. The rearrangement joins TRBV18 to TRBJ1-5; D might be TRBD1 (6 bases). Trimming pared 6 bases from V and 3 bases from J, leaving 15 bases between. The CDR3 has 15 amino acids. Per germline, CDR1 KGHSH and CDR2 LQKENI. CDR3 amino acids: CASSLTRDTNQPQHF. The sequenced part of the CDR3 DNA is TGTGCCAGCTCGCTAACCCGGGACACCAATCAGCCC. Based on the CDR3 plus reference TRBV18 and TRBJ1-5, the full variable domain is NAGVMQNPRHLVRRRGQEARLRCSPMKGHSHVYWYRQLPEEGLKFMVYLQKENIIDESGMPKERFSAEFPKEGPSILRIQQVVRGDSAAYFCASSLTRDTNQPQHFGDGTRLSIL.

With respect to this clone: The CDR3 end lies 3 residues beyond the end of the read and is filled in from the germline J gene. The V and J genes are TRBV5-1 and TRBJ2-7; D gene ambiguous. The CDR3 covers 13 residues. Trimming removed 0 bases at V and 3 bases at J, with 7 bases between. Germline CDR1 and CDR2: SGHRS and YFSETQ. The CDR3 spells CASSLDTIYEQYF. The sequenced CDR3 bases are TGCGCCAGCAGCTTGGACACTATCTACGAG. The variable domain in full, completed from reference TRBV5-1 and TRBJ2-7, reads KAGVTQTPRYLIKTRGQQVTLSCSPISGHRSVSWYQQTPGQGLQFLFEYFSETQRNKGNFPGRFSGRQFSNSRSEMNVSTLELGDSALYLCASSLDTIYEQYFGPGTRLTVT.

CDR3 bases read: TGTGCCAGCAGAGCCCAGGGGGCGTTGTGGAATTCACCC. Encoded protein: CASRAQGALWNSP. Given in full, the CDR3 is CASRAQGALWNSPLHF. The V gene is TRBV7-8, the J gene TRBJ1-6, with TRBD1 matching over 8 bases. Read sequence stops 3 residues before the CDR3 end, and the germline J gene provides the missing end. Per germline, CDR1 SGHVS and CDR2 FQNEAQ. The CDR3 runs to 16 residues. Trimming took 6 bases from V and 7 from J; bases not matched to a gene: 11.

For this clone: Read sequence stops 3 residues before the CDR3 end, and the germline J gene provides the missing end. The rearrangement joins TRBV5-1 to TRBJ2-7, with a weak D call TRBD2 (6 bases). The CDR3 has 14 residues. V shed 5 bases and J shed 2 bases, with 14 bases lying between them. CDR1 is SGHRS, CDR2 YFSETQ, per germline. The part of the CDR3 DNA that was read is TGCGCCAGCAGTTCTGGGACTGGCGCCTACGAG. Residues: CASSSGTGAYE. The full-length CDR3 reads as CASSSGTGAYEQYF.

In the case of this clone: From the germline J gene comes the end of the CDR3, since the read stops 3 residues before it. J is TRBJ2-7 and V is TRBV5-1, with 8 bases matching TRBD2. There are 15 residues in the CDR3. The ends lost 0 bases at V and 3 bases at J; junction bases unmatched: 5. Per the germline V gene, CDR1 is SGHRS and CDR2 is YFSETQ. The CDR3 sequence is CASSLETSEVYEQYF. Incomplete CDR3 DNA: TGCGCCAGCAGCTTGGAGACTAGCGAGGTCTACGAG.

A remark on this clone: Read data end 3 residues before the CDR3 end; the end is taken from the germline J gene. The V and J genes are TRBV7-7 and TRBJ2-7; 11 bases are a match to TRBD2. The trim removed 1 base at V and 6 bases at J, leaving 2 bases unmatched. The CDR3 has 14 amino acids. Germline-derived CDR1 and CDR2 are SSHAT and FNYEAQ (reference sequence). The CDR3 DNA, read in part, is TGTGCCAGCAGCTTAGAGGGACTAGCGGCCGAG. Its protein is CASSLEGLAAE. The whole CDR3 protein is CASSLEGLAAEQYF. The entire variable domain, with the rest obtained from reference TRBV7-7 and TRBJ2-7, is as follows: GAGVSQSPRYKVTKRGQDVTLRCDPISSHATLYWYQQALGQGPEFLTYFNYEAQPDKSGLPSDRFSAERPEGSISTLTIQRTEQRDSAMYRCASSLEGLAAEQYFGPGTRLTVT.

CDR3 amino acids: CAWSGGAHYGQYF. CDR3 DNA, as far as it was read: TGTGCCTGGAGTGGAGGGGCACACTATGGT. This chain joins TRBV30 and TRBJ2-4; either TRBD1 or TRBD2 may fit D (5 bases each). Read sequence stops 3 residues before the CDR3 end, and the germline J gene provides the missing end. The CDR3 is made up of 13 amino acids. CDR1 is GTSNPN, CDR2 SVGIG, per germline (reference sequence).

A note on this clone: With the read ending 3 residues before the CDR3 end, the germline J gene is used to fill in that end. The J gene is TRBJ2-1, the V gene TRBV19; D is undetermined. Trimming took 9 bases from V and 5 from J, leaving 11 bases between them. The CDR3 sequence is 12 residues long. The germline V gene has CDR1 LNHDA and CDR2 SQIVND (reference sequence). CDR3 DNA, as far as it was read: TGTGCCAGCCAACGTAGTAACAATGAG. Protein: CASQRSNNE. The CDR3 in its entirety is CASQRSNNEQFF.